These T cell receptor beta chains were read from a single sample in a study of T-cell reconstitution after alpha-beta-depleted transplantation in children. TCRdb passed the PCR reads through MiXCR, listing each CDR3 protein once. The data hold about 98,000 distinct CDR3 sequences, with about 22% observed a single time. The sample was PBMCs, taken before TCRalphabeta/CD19-depleted stem cell transplant. Every receptor here comes from a boy younger than 10 with acute lymphoblastic leukemia, due to receive a stem cell transplant. Each CDR3 is given with its conserved first and last residue. Each record gives: CDR3 protein, CDR3 DNA, J gene, clone size, V gene, D gene. The D gene is left open where the match is weak. The listing skips clone size in some rows; elsewhere it reads once, few, many or a size class.

CDR3aa: CSVAANYGYTF; CDR3nt: TGCAGCGTTGCAGCTAACTATGGCTACACCTTC; j_gene: TRBJ1-2; abundance: -; v_gene: TRBV29-1; d_gene: -
CDR3aa: CASSVEGLLKETQYF; CDR3nt: TGCGCCAGCAGCGTGGAGGGACTGCTAAAAGAGACCCAGTACTTC; j_gene: TRBJ2-5; abundance: few; v_gene: TRBV5-1; d_gene: -
CDR3aa: CASSSRTGTNEQFF; CDR3nt: TGTGCCAGCAGCTCCCGGACAGGGACCAATGAGCAGTTCTTC; j_gene: TRBJ2-1; abundance: -; v_gene: TRBV7-2; d_gene: TRBD1
CDR3aa: CASSPDWELGYTF; CDR3nt: TGTGCCAGCAGCCCCGACTGGGAGTTGGGCTACACCTTC; j_gene: TRBJ1-2; abundance: few; v_gene: TRBV7-8; d_gene: -
CDR3aa: CASMGGLLYEQYF; CDR3nt: TGTGCCAGCATGGGAGGGTTACTTTACGAGCAGTACTTC; j_gene: TRBJ2-7; abundance: many; v_gene: TRBV27; d_gene: TRBD2
CDR3aa: CASRLAKAGGAEEQYF; CDR3nt: TGTGCCAGCAGATTGGCCAAGGCGGGGGGCGCGGAAGAGCAGTACTTC; j_gene: TRBJ2-7; abundance: few; v_gene: TRBV5-6; d_gene: TRBD2
CDR3aa: CASSSVSYKQYF; CDR3nt: TGCGCCAGCAGCTCCGTCTCCTACAAGCAGTACTTC; j_gene: TRBJ2-7; abundance: -; v_gene: TRBV5-1; d_gene: -
CDR3aa: CGGGLDNEQFF; CDR3nt: TGTGGAGGGGGACTCGACAATGAGCAGTTCTTC; j_gene: TRBJ2-1; abundance: -; v_gene: TRBV29-1; d_gene: -
CDR3aa: CSVGDSREQYF; CDR3nt: TGCAGCGTTGGGGACAGTCGCGAGCAGTACTTC; j_gene: TRBJ2-7; abundance: -; v_gene: TRBV29-1; d_gene: TRBD1
CDR3aa: CASSKALWDPDTGELFF; CDR3nt: TGTGCCAGCAGCAAAGCGCTATGGGACCCAGACACCGGGGAGCTGTTTTTT; j_gene: TRBJ2-2; abundance: -; v_gene: TRBV21-1; d_gene: -
CDR3aa: CASSPGTGAYNEQFF; CDR3nt: TGTGCCAGCAGCCCCGGGACTGGAGCCTACAATGAGCAGTTCTTC; j_gene: TRBJ2-1; abundance: -; v_gene: TRBV5-6; d_gene: -
CDR3aa: CASSLATGPSYEQYF; CDR3nt: TGCGCCAGCAGCTTGGCCACAGGGCCTTCCTACGAGCAGTACTTC; j_gene: TRBJ2-7; abundance: -; v_gene: TRBV5-1; d_gene: -
CDR3aa: CASSYSGQGVATNEKLFF; CDR3nt: TGTGCCAGCAGTTACTCGGGACAAGGAGTTGCAACTAATGAAAAACTGTTTTTT; j_gene: TRBJ1-4; abundance: -; v_gene: TRBV6-5; d_gene: -
CDR3aa: CASSPATGGFNGYTF; CDR3nt: TGTGCCAGCAGTCCAGCGACAGGGGGCTTTAATGGCTACACCTTC; j_gene: TRBJ1-2; abundance: -; v_gene: TRBV28; d_gene: TRBD1
CDR3aa: CASSLTSAPSDTQYF; CDR3nt: TGTGCCAGCAGCTTGACTAGTGCGCCATCAGATACGCAGTATTTT; j_gene: TRBJ2-3; abundance: -; v_gene: TRBV5-6; d_gene: -
CDR3aa: CASSHNRGDTQYF; CDR3nt: TGTGCCAGCAGCCATAACAGGGGAGATACGCAGTATTTT; j_gene: TRBJ2-3; abundance: -; v_gene: TRBV3-1; d_gene: TRBD1
CDR3aa: CASSLNGRVNGELFF; CDR3nt: TGCGCCAGCAGCTTGAACGGGAGGGTAAACGGGGAGCTGTTTTTT; j_gene: TRBJ2-2; abundance: few; v_gene: TRBV5-1; d_gene: TRBD2
CDR3aa: CASSHKPGLGTDTQYF; CDR3nt: TGTGCCAGCAGCCATAAACCGGGACTAGGAACAGATACGCAGTATTTT; j_gene: TRBJ2-3; abundance: -; v_gene: TRBV7-2; d_gene: TRBD2
CDR3aa: CASSLQRRQETQYF; CDR3nt: TGCGCCAGCAGCTTGCAGCGGAGGCAAGAGACCCAGTACTTC; j_gene: TRBJ2-5; abundance: few; v_gene: TRBV5-1; d_gene: -
CDR3aa: CAWSVLAENIQYF; CDR3nt: TGTGCCTGGAGTGTACTAGCGGAGAACATTCAGTACTTC; j_gene: TRBJ2-4; abundance: -; v_gene: TRBV30; d_gene: TRBD2
CDR3aa: CASSPPRAAGRGYTF; CDR3nt: TGTGCCAGCAGCCCCCCACGGGCCGCGGGGAGAGGCTACACCTTC; j_gene: TRBJ1-2; abundance: -; v_gene: TRBV28; d_gene: -
CDR3aa: CATSRFRGSGANVLTF; CDR3nt: TGTGCCACCAGCAGATTCCGGGGCTCTGGGGCCAACGTCCTGACTTTC; j_gene: TRBJ2-6; abundance: few; v_gene: TRBV15; d_gene: -
CDR3aa: CASSLLGAGEQFF; CDR3nt: TGCGCCAGCAGCTTGTTGGGGGCTGGTGAGCAGTTCTTC; j_gene: TRBJ2-1; abundance: -; v_gene: TRBV5-1; d_gene: -
CDR3aa: CASSVSGGAFANEQFF; CDR3nt: TGTGCCAGTAGTGTTAGCGGAGGGGCCTTCGCCAATGAGCAGTTCTTC; j_gene: TRBJ2-1; abundance: -; v_gene: TRBV19; d_gene: -
CDR3aa: CASNAARGIDEQYF; CDR3nt: TGTGCCAGCAATGCCGCACGGGGCATCGACGAGCAGTACTTC; j_gene: TRBJ2-7; abundance: -; v_gene: TRBV7-9; d_gene: -
CDR3aa: CASRPERGSYGYTF; CDR3nt: TGTGCCAGCAGGCCCGAGAGGGGATCCTATGGCTACACCTTC; j_gene: TRBJ1-2; abundance: few; v_gene: TRBV28; d_gene: -
CDR3aa: CSVDKNYEQYF; CDR3nt: TGCAGCGTGGACAAAAACTACGAGCAGTACTTC; j_gene: TRBJ2-7; abundance: few; v_gene: TRBV29-1; d_gene: -
CDR3aa: CSVVPGQTEAFF; CDR3nt: TGCAGCGTTGTCCCGGGACAGACTGAAGCTTTCTTT; j_gene: TRBJ1-1; abundance: -; v_gene: TRBV29-1; d_gene: TRBD1
CDR3aa: CASSPPGVGTSIEIQYF; CDR3nt: TGCGCCAGCAGCCCCCCCGGCGTTGGGACTAGCATCGAGATTCAGTACTTC; j_gene: TRBJ2-4; abundance: many; v_gene: TRBV4-1; d_gene: TRBD2
CDR3aa: CASSQDLDSEEYF; CDR3nt: TGTGCCAGCAGCCAAGATCTGGACAGCGAAGAGTATTTT; j_gene: TRBJ2-3; abundance: -; v_gene: TRBV14; d_gene: -